This TCR beta chain emerged from a study of shared clonotypes between healthy human individuals. Study findings and constraints: An expected dependence of interdonor clonotype sharing on sequencing depth was noted. Generation probabilities of non-shared clonotypes were lower (relative to those shared by all four donors). Across a handful of donors, naive CD4 shared around 5%, naive CD8 over 3%, memory CD4 roughly 2.3%, memory CD8 about 0.4%.

Sequenced by immunoSEQ multiplex PCR; TCRdb stores in-frame clones only, minus some. The repertoire consists of around 600,000 clones, with roughly 96% occurring once and the leading ten covering approximately 0.11%. The CDR3 has 15 residues. The germline V gene has CDR1 MDHEN and CDR2 SYDVKM. Trimming pared 1 base from V and 3 bases from J, leaving 10 bases between. For this clone: Its specificity is unknown.

Cells designated naive CD8 were CD45RO-negative and were positively selected for CCR7, with terminally differentiated effector memory CD45RA+ cells excluded. The TCR comes from a woman aged 30 to 39 in good health. The sample was naive CD8+ T cells sorted from blood. The chain joins TRBV28 to TRBJ1-5; D call uncertain. CDR3 DNA: TGTGCCAGCAGTTTATTCCTTACAGACAATCAGCCCCAGCATTTT. Translated: CASSLFLTDNQPQHF.